This T cell receptor (beta chain) was recovered during a study of cytomegalovirus exposure and HLA in healthy donors. J was trimmed by 8 bases and V by 4 bases; bases with no gene match: 6. This CDR3 spans 15 amino acids. CDR1 is MNHEY, CDR2 SMNVEV, per germline (reference sequence). Use of 60 Vbeta and 13 Jbeta primers characterized the PCR. Here immunoSEQ multiplex PCR was the method, and the copy in TCRdb shows in-frame clones only, minus some. There are around 130,000 clones in the sample; 75% to 80% occur only once, and approximately 0.94% lies in the top ten. The origin of this receptor is a woman aged 55-69 years in good health and CMV-seronegative. The sample was PBMCs. The chain has TRBV27 and TRBJ2-1; 12 bases are a match to TRBD1. The CDR3 region has the DNA TGTGCCAGCAGTTACGGGACAGGGGGCAACTATGAGCAGTTCTTC. This codes for CASSYGTGGNYEQFF.